This T cell receptor (beta chain) emerged from a study of blood T cell repertoires in COVID-19. Study at large: The origin of the acute and convalescent COVID-19 samples was the United States, Italy and Spain. From T cells, B-cell-depleted T cells, or PBMCs came the material, which was cDNA or gDNA.

This clone was seen a handful of times. The length of the CDR3 is 14 residues. Germline CDR1 reads LNHDA; CDR2 reads SQIVND (reference sequence). V lost 6 bases and J lost 7, with 16 bases in between. Per the study methods: Counts of nucleated cells, estimated from reference gene primer amplification, were obtained. This table comes from immunoSEQ multiplex PCR, and its TCRdb copy is limited to in-frame clones, with some not included. V and J calls plus clone size are reproduced from that table; the DNA served to infer D and trimming. The sample lists approximately 70,000 clones; 60% to 75% were seen once.

Sequencing was done on a sample of peripheral blood. The chain employs TRBV19 and TRBJ1-5, with D unresolved. The TCR sequence derives from a woman in her sixties or seventies with acute or convalescent COVID-19. The chain's CDR3 is CASSGESGFQPQHF. Here the CDR3 DNA reads TGTGCCAGTAGCGGGGAATCAGGCTTCCAGCCCCAGCATTTT. The full variable domain, rest sourced from reference TRBV19 and TRBJ1-5, is DGGITQSPKYLFRKEGQNVTLSCEQNLNHDAMYWYRQDPGQGLRLIYYSQIVNDFQKGDIAEGYSVSREKKESFPLTVTSAQKNPTAFYLCASSGESGFQPQHFGDGTRLSIL.